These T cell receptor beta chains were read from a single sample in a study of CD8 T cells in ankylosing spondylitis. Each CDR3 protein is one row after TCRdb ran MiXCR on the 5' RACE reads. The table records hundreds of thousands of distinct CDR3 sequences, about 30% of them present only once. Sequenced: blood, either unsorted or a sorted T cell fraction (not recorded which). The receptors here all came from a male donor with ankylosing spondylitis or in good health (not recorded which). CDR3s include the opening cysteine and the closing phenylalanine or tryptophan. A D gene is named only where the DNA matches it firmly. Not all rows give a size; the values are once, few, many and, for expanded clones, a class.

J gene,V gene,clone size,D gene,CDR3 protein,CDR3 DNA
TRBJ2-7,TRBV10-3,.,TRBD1,CAISDRDRGNGYEQYF,TGTGCCATCAGTGATAGGGACAGGGGCAATGGCTACGAGCAGTACTTC
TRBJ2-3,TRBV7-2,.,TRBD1,CASSPTGTGSWDTQYF,TGTGCCAGCAGCCCGACCGGGACAGGGTCATGGGATACGCAGTATTTT
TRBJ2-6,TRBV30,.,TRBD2,CAWSVIAGEVSGANVLTF,TGTGCCTGGAGTGTGATAGCGGGGGAGGTCTCTGGGGCCAACGTCCTGACTTTC
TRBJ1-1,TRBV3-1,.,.,CASGERGAEAFF,TGTGCCAGCGGAGAAAGAGGAGCTGAAGCTTTCTTT
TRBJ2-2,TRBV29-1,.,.,CSGGRGETGELFF,TGCAGCGGGGGGAGAGGGGAGACCGGGGAGCTGTTTTTT
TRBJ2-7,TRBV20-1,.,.,CSAKETPLSSYEQYF,TGCAGTGCTAAAGAGACTCCCCTGAGCTCCTACGAGCAGTACTTC
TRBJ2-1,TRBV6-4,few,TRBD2,CASSDGGGANEQFF,TGTGCCAGCAGTGACGGCGGGGGGGCCAATGAGCAGTTCTTC
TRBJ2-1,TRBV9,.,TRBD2,CASSPSGGATREQFF,TGTGCCAGCAGCCCTAGCGGGGGGGCCACACGTGAGCAGTTCTTC
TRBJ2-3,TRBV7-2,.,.,CASSLGGEYQQYF,TGTGCCAGCAGCTTGGGTGGAGAATATCAGCAGTATTTT
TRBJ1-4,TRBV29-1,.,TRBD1,CSVEAGGSEKLFF,TGCAGCGTTGAAGCAGGGGGAAGTGAAAAACTGTTTTTT
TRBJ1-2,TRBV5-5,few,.,CASSLVTGGGYGYTF,TGTGCCAGCAGCTTGGTGACGGGAGGAGGGTATGGCTACACCTTC
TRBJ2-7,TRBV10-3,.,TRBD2,CAIRGVGDYEQYF,TGTGCCATTCGGGGGGTCGGGGATTACGAGCAGTACTTC
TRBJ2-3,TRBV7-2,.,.,CASSPGGRWADTQYF,TGTGCCAGCAGCCCAGGGGGGCGGTGGGCAGATACGCAGTATTTT
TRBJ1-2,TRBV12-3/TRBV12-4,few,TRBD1,CASSSRQDRANNYGYTF,TGTGCCAGCAGTTCCCGCCAGGACAGGGCGAATAACTATGGCTACACCTTC
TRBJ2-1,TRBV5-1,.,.,CASSLEPVYNEQFF,TGCGCCAGCAGCTTGGAGCCCGTCTACAATGAGCAGTTCTTC
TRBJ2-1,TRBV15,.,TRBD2,CATSSTSGGNNEQFF,TGTGCCACCAGCAGCACTAGCGGGGGAAACAATGAGCAGTTCTTC
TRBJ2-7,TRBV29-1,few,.,CSVRSRYEQYF,TGCAGCGTCCGTTCCCGCTACGAGCAGTACTTC
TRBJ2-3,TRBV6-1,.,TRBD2,CASSDAAGGQADTQYF,TGTGCCAGCAGTGATGCGGCGGGGGGCCAGGCAGATACGCAGTATTTT
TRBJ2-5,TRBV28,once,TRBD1,CASRPDRGHQETQYF,TGTGCCAGCAGACCCGACAGGGGCCACCAAGAGACCCAGTACTTC
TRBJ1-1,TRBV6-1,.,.,CASSQTRSYTEAFF,TGTGCCAGCAGTCAAACGCGCAGCTACACTGAAGCTTTCTTT
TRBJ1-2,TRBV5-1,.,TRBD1,CASSLGGTAPDGYTF,TGCGCCAGCAGCTTGGGCGGGACAGCCCCCGATGGCTACACCTTC
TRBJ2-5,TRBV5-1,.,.,CASSLTFNDQETQYF,TGCGCCAGCAGCTTGACCTTCAACGACCAAGAGACCCAGTACTTC
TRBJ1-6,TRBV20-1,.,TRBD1,CSAPLAGGRSPLHF,TGCAGTGCTCCGCTAGCAGGGGGTCGGTCACCCCTCCACTTT
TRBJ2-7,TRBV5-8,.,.,CASSLRTAYEQYF,TGTGCCAGCAGCTTGCGGACAGCCTACGAGCAGTACTTC
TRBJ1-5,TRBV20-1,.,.,CSAKSLTGGNQPQHF,TGCAGTGCAAAAAGTTTGACAGGTGGCAATCAGCCCCAGCATTTT
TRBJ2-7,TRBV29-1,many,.,CSVRDTHKNSYEQYF,TGCAGCGTCCGGGACACCCATAAGAACTCCTACGAGCAGTACTTC
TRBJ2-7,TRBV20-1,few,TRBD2,CSAMGGLAGAHSYEQYF,TGCAGTGCTATGGGGGGACTAGCGGGGGCACACTCCTACGAGCAGTACTTC
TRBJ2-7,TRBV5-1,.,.,CASQTGPTYEQYF,TGCGCCAGTCAGACCGGGCCAACCTACGAGCAGTACTTC
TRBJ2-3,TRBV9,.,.,CASAGGGTSTDTQYF,TGTGCCAGCGCTGGAGGGGGGACTAGCACAGATACGCAGTATTTT
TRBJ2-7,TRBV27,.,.,CASSSVGEQYF,TGTGCCAGCAGTTCCGTGGGGGAGCAGTACTTC
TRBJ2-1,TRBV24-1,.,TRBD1,CATSDETGGNEQFF,TGTGCCACCAGTGACGAGACAGGGGGCAATGAGCAGTTCTTC
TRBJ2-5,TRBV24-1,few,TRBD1,CATSDPTGTDQETQYF,TGTGCCACCAGTGACCCGACCGGGACAGATCAAGAGACCCAGTACTTC
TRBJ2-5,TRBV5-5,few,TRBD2,CASSRRAGGETQYF,TGTGCCAGCAGCAGAAGGGCCGGGGGGGAGACCCAGTACTTC
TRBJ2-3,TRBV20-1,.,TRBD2,CSARARAGASTDTQYF,TGCAGTGCTAGAGCAAGAGCGGGGGCCAGCACAGATACGCAGTATTTT
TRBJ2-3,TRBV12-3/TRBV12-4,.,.,CASSFSGFSTDTQYF,TGTGCCAGCAGTTTCTCCGGATTTAGCACAGATACGCAGTATTTT
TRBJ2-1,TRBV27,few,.,CASSFSGYNEQFF,TGTGCCAGCAGTTTCTCGGGATACAATGAGCAGTTCTTC
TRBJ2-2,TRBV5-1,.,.,CASSLSGTTTGELFF,TGCGCCAGCAGCCTCTCCGGGACCACCACCGGGGAGCTGTTTTTT
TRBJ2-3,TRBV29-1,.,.,CSVRDTSSTDTQYF,TGCAGCGTGAGGGACACCTCTAGCACAGATACGCAGTATTTT
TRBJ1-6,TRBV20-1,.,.,CSARDSAGDYNSPLHF,TGCAGTGCTAGAGATTCGGCAGGAGACTATAATTCACCCCTCCACTTT
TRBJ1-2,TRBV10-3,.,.,CAISGGGGASYGYTF,TGTGCCATCAGTGGTGGAGGGGGGGCGAGCTATGGCTACACCTTC
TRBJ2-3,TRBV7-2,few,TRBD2,CASTRTSRTDTQYF,TGTGCCAGCACCCGGACTAGCCGCACAGATACGCAGTATTTT
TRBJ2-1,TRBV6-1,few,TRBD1,CASNPGTGNNNEQFF,TGTGCCAGCAATCCTGGGACAGGGAACAACAATGAGCAGTTCTTC
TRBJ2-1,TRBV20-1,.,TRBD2,CSARDRTSGDEQFF,TGCAGTGCTAGAGATAGGACTAGCGGGGATGAGCAGTTCTTC
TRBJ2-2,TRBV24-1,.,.,CATSSSTTADGELFF,TGTGCCACCAGTTCCTCCACCACGGCTGACGGGGAGCTGTTTTTT
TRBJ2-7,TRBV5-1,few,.,CASSLVGHGYEQYF,TGCGCCAGCAGCTTGGTAGGGCACGGCTACGAGCAGTACTTC
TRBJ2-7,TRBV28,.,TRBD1,CASSPTGAPYEQYF,TGTGCCAGCAGTCCCACAGGGGCCCCCTACGAGCAGTACTTC
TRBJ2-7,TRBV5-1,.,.,CASSGGPSYEQYF,TGCGCCAGCAGCGGGGGGCCCTCCTACGAGCAGTACTTC
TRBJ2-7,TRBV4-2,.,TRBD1,CASSQAGTGVNEQYF,TGTGCCAGCAGCCAAGCCGGGACAGGGGTTAACGAGCAGTACTTC
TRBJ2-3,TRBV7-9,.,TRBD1,CASSSWTGDPDTQYF,TGTGCCAGCAGCTCGTGGACAGGGGACCCAGATACGCAGTATTTT
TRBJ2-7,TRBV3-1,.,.,CASSQDQGGEQYF,TGTGCCAGCAGCCAAGATCAGGGGGGCGAGCAGTACTTC
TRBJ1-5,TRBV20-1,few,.,CSAGRRTAQQGNQPQHF,TGCAGTGCTGGCAGACGGACGGCGCAGCAAGGTAATCAGCCCCAGCATTTT
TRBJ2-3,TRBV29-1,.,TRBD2,CSSLGGRGTDTQYF,TGCAGCTCATTAGGAGGGAGGGGCACAGATACGCAGTATTTT
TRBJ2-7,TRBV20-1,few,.,CSVLGTSDEQYF,TGCAGTGTTCTGGGGACGAGCGACGAGCAGTACTTC
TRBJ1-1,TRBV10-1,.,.,CASSPLGRDTEAFF,TGCGCCAGCAGTCCTCTTGGTAGGGATACTGAAGCTTTCTTT